These 20 T cell receptor beta chains were all obtained from the same sample, sequenced in a study of PD-1 blockade in classical Hodgkin lymphoma. Noted time point: newly diagnosed, previously untreated cHL patient sample. It was by magnetic negative selection that CD4+ T cells were purified from thawed PBMCs. Some clones are missing from TCRdb's copy, which holds only in-frame ones; the method was immunoSEQ multiplex PCR. The sample holds 20,000 to 25,000 clones, 90% seen once. The sequencing input was CD4+ T cells from blood. The receptor set was obtained from a human donor with classical Hodgkin lymphoma.

This chain links TRBV19 with TRBJ2-7; D is unresolved. The V gene lost 5 bases and the J gene lost 6 bases, with 17 bases spanning the gap. The CDR3 totals 14 residues. Germline CDR1 and CDR2: LNHDA and SQIVND (reference sequence). CDR3 bases: TGTGCCAGTAGTTACCAGGTAACCCCAGCCGAGCAGTACTTC. As protein: CASSYQVTPAEQYF.

The gene calls are TRBV11-1 and TRBJ2-1; D uncertain. The CDR3 has 15 residues. V was pared by 4 bases and J by 4 bases, with 14 bases between. In germline, CDR1 is SGHAT, CDR2 FQDESV (reference sequence). The CDR3 spells CASSSRHGRYNEQFF. The CDR3 nucleotides read TGTGCCAGCAGCTCCCGACACGGAAGATACAATGAGCAGTTCTTC.

The CDR3 DNA reads TGTGCCAGCAGCGAAGACAGGGGGGACTACGAGCAGTACTTC. It is translated as CASSEDRGDYEQYF. V and J are TRBV5-5 and TRBJ2-7; 9 bases agree with TRBD1. The CDR3 is 14 residues long. Unmatched junction bases numbered 5, after V lost 4 bases and J lost 3 bases. CDR1 and CDR2 (germline): SGHKS, YYEKEE (reference sequence).

The V and J genes are TRBV28 and TRBJ1-1; 10 positions match TRBD1. Germline lookup yields CDR1 MDHEN and CDR2 SYDVKM. J was trimmed by 4 bases and V by 8 bases; bases with no gene match: 1. The CDR3 length is 12 residues. The CDR3 reads CASWTGGTEAFF. In DNA, the CDR3 is TGTGCCAGCTGGACAGGGGGCACTGAAGCTTTCTTT.

The chain has TRBV7-2 and TRBJ1-6; no clear D gene. Trimming stripped 3 bases from V and 4 bases from J, with 7 bases between. This CDR3 region has 14 residues. The germline V gene encodes CDR1 SGHTA and CDR2 FQGNSA. CDR3 in amino acids: CASSFGQYNSPLHF. The CDR3 nucleotides are TGTGCCAGCAGCTTCGGGCAGTATAATTCACCCCTCCACTTT.

This chain uses TRBV25-1 with TRBJ2-7; 7 bases agree with TRBD1. Germline V gene data show CDR1 as MGHDK and CDR2 as SYGVNS. The ends lost 9 bases at V and 3 bases at J; junction bases unmatched: 5. The CDR3 totals 12 residues. This CDR3 reads CARHTGVYEQYF. Written as DNA, the CDR3 is TGTGCCAGACATACAGGGGTCTACGAGCAGTACTTC.

The J gene is TRBJ1-1, the V gene TRBV11-2, with D perhaps matching TRBD1 (6 bases). The CDR3 consists of 14 residues. V lost 8 bases and J 4 bases, leaving 17 bases between the germline ends. Germline lookup yields CDR1 SGHAT and CDR2 FQNNGV. The CDR3 reads CASGRRGLSTEAFF. The CDR3 coding sequence is TGTGCCAGCGGCCGTAGGGGGTTGAGCACTGAAGCTTTCTTT.

This clone appeared a single time. The chain combines TRBV5-1 with TRBJ2-7; 9 nucleotides agree with TRBD1. The CDR3 covers 14 residues. Looked up from germline, CDR1 is SGHRS and CDR2 is YFSETQ. The junction had 6 bases not matched to a gene; V was cut back by 4 bases and J by 4 bases. In nucleotides, the CDR3 is TGCGCCAGCAGCGCCCGGGACAGGGCGTACGAGCAGTACTTC. Encoded protein: CASSARDRAYEQYF.

The V call is TRBV5-8, the J call TRBJ2-7; 10 bases fit TRBD1. Trimming removed 7 bases from V and 4 bases from J; junction bases left unmatched: 5. From germline, CDR1 is SGHTS and CDR2 YDEGEE. The CDR3 runs to 13 residues. The CDR3 bases are TGTGCCAGCGGTAGGACAGGGGGGTACGAGCAGTACTTC. This gives the protein CASGRTGGYEQYF. The complete variable domain, with remaining parts taken from reference TRBV5-8 and TRBJ2-7, reads EAGVTQSPTHLIKTRGQQATLRCSPISGHTSVYWYQQALGLGLQFLLWYDEGEERNRGNFPPRFSGRQFPNYSSELNVNALELEDSALYLCASGRTGGYEQYFGPGTRLTVT.

This chain links TRBV7-6 with TRBJ2-3; TRBD2 agrees at 8 bases. V lost 3 bases and J lost 4; bases outside the gene matches: 9. This CDR3 is built from 16 residues. Germline loops: CDR1 SGHVS, CDR2 FNYEAQ. The CDR3 DNA follows: TGTGCCAGCAGCTTGGTCGGGGGGGGCTCCCCAGATACGCAGTATTTT. This sequence encodes CASSLVGGGSPDTQYF.

The count of this clone is one. The V call is TRBV6-6, the J call TRBJ1-1; a possible D gene is TRBD1 (6 bases). CDR1 and CDR2 from the germline V gene are MNHNY and SVGAGI (reference sequence). The ends were cut back, 2 bases at V and 0 bases at J, with 7 bases in the middle. The CDR3 spans 14 residues. This chain's CDR3 is CASSYRTVNTEAFF. CDR3 DNA sequence: TGTGCCAGCAGTTACCGGACAGTGAACACTGAAGCTTTCTTT.

This chain connects TRBV5-6 to TRBJ1-3; TRBD1 is a possible D gene (5 bases). The CDR3 is made up of 14 amino acids. Trimming pared 1 base from V and 3 bases from J, leaving 8 bases between. Germline V CDR1 and CDR2: SGHDT, YYEEEE. The CDR3 reads CASSLWTHGNTIYF. In nucleotides, the CDR3 is TGTGCCAGCAGCTTGTGGACACATGGAAACACCATATATTTT.

In nucleotides, the CDR3 is TGTGCCAGCAGGTTGACAGAGCGGCTTTCACCCCTCCACTTT. Encoded protein: CASRLTERLSPLHF. The chain recombines TRBV5-8 with TRBJ1-6, with D possibly being TRBD1 (5 bases). CDR1 is SGHTS, CDR2 YDEGEE, per germline. This CDR3 is 14 amino acids long. Trimming stripped 5 bases from V and 9 bases from J, with 15 bases between. Full variable domain (rest looked up from reference TRBV5-8 and TRBJ1-6): EAGVTQSPTHLIKTRGQQATLRCSPISGHTSVYWYQQALGLGLQFLLWYDEGEERNRGNFPPRFSGRQFPNYSSELNVNALELEDSALYLCASRLTERLSPLHFGNGTRLTVT.

The chain uses TRBV5-4 and TRBJ2-2, with D perhaps matching TRBD2 (6 bases). Germline CDR1 and CDR2: SGHNT and YYREEE (reference sequence). The CDR3 spans 17 residues. Trimming removed 0 bases at V and 4 bases at J, with 16 bases between. As DNA, the CDR3 is TGTGCCAGCAGCTTGGTGGGCGGGGCTACTGGCACCGGGGAGCTGTTTTTT. This sequence encodes CASSLVGGATGTGELFF.

This chain links TRBV5-4 with TRBJ2-2; 11 nucleotides match TRBD2. Germline lookup yields CDR1 SGHNT and CDR2 YYREEE (reference sequence). The trim removed 3 bases at V and 4 bases at J, leaving 5 bases unmatched. The length of the CDR3 is 16 residues. CDR3 nucleotide sequence: TGTGCCAGCAGCTCGGTAGCGGGGGGGGTCACCGGGGAGCTGTTTTTT. Protein sequence: CASSSVAGGVTGELFF.

The chain recombines TRBV7-9 with TRBJ1-2; 7 bases align to TRBD1. The CDR3 is 14 residues long. V lost 2 bases, J lost 1 base, and 1 base stayed unmatched. The germline V gene has CDR1 SEHNR and CDR2 FQNEAQ (reference sequence). CDR3 coding DNA: TGTGCCAGCAGCTTACAGGGGGTTAACTATGGCTACACCTTC. This gives the protein CASSLQGVNYGYTF.

The J gene is TRBJ1-5, the V gene TRBV4-1, with D unclear. This CDR3 comprises 14 residues. Per germline, CDR1 MGHRA and CDR2 YSYEKL. Trimming pared 0 bases from V and 7 bases from J, leaving 10 bases between. CDR3 sequence (DNA): TGCGCCAGCAGCCAAGAACGCCGACGACAGCCCCAGCATTTT. Translation gives CASSQERRRQPQHF.

V is TRBV6-6 and J is TRBJ2-1; 12 positions match TRBD2. J gave up 9 bases and V 11 bases, and 8 bases lay outside the gene matches. There are 13 residues in the CDR3. Per the germline V gene, CDR1 is MNHNY and CDR2 is SVGAGI (reference sequence). DNA for the CDR3: TGTGCCTGCGGGACTAGCGGGCGGGGTGAGCAGTTCTTC. Translated: CACGTSGRGEQFF.

Here the CDR3 DNA reads TGTGCCACCGGGACTAGCGGCTACCAAGAGACCCAGTACTTC. Translated: CATGTSGYQETQYF. The chain carries TRBV10-3 and TRBJ2-5; 11 bases agree with TRBD2. The CDR3 is 14 residues long. Germline assignment: CDR1 ENHRY and CDR2 SYGVKD. V lost 10 bases, J lost 0 bases, and 4 bases stayed unmatched.

The genes are TRBV2 and TRBJ2-3, with TRBD2 identical over 8 bases. Trimming cost V 0 bases and J 4 bases; bases outside gene matches: 6. The CDR3 is made up of 16 amino acids. CDR1 SNHLY and CDR2 FYNNEI come from the germline V gene. The CDR3 reads CASSEASGNWADTQYF. In nucleotides, the CDR3 is TGTGCCAGCAGTGAAGCTAGCGGGAATTGGGCAGATACGCAGTATTTT.